This T cell receptor (beta chain) was profiled in a study of blood T cell repertoires in COVID-19. Looking at the study overall: Sources were T cells, B-cell-depleted T cells, or PBMCs; the material itself was cDNA or gDNA.

Authors' data handling: Estimation of nucleated cell counts relied on the amplification of reference gene primers. This table comes from immunoSEQ multiplex PCR, and its TCRdb copy is limited to in-frame clones, with some not included. D and trimming were read from the DNA, whereas the V and J calls and clone size are those reported in that table. The sample includes more than 150,000 clones, more than 75% of them seen just once. The CDR3 length is 15 residues. The V end lost 5 bases, the J end lost 1 base, and 15 bases lay between the germline ends. CDR1 and CDR2 (germline): MDHEN, SYDVKM. The sample was PBMCs or T cells enriched from blood (not recorded which). This TCR was sampled from a woman aged 50 to 60 who had recovered from COVID-19. The chain couples TRBV28 to TRBJ2-7; tentatively, D is TRBD1 (8 bases). The CDR3: CASSPYRGGSYEQYF. The CDR3 DNA reads TGTGCCAGCAGTCCTTACAGGGGGGGTTCCTACGAGCAGTACTTC.